This is a list of T cell receptor beta chains from one sample in a study of long-term antiretroviral therapy in people with HIV. Data came from immunoSEQ multiplex PCR; TCRdb stores just in-frame clones and leaves some out. The repertoire holds approximately 24,000 clones, with approximately 77% as singletons. The sequencing here drew on unsorted PBMCs, taken 4.4 years after starting antiretroviral therapy. The source of these receptors is a man aged 30 to 45 with HIV. The CDR3 runs from the conserved cysteine through the conserved F or W. A D gene is named only where the DNA matches it firmly. A row's size may be missing; if present it is once, few, many or a size class.

V	D	J	size	CDR3	DNA
TRBV5-1	TRBD1	TRBJ1-2	-	CASSPGGGIGYTF	TGCGCCAGCAGTCCAGGGGGCGGAATTGGCTACACCTTC
TRBV6-6	-	TRBJ1-5	-	CASTPGMSNQPQHF	TGTGCCAGCACCCCAGGGATGAGCAATCAGCCCCAGCATTTT
TRBV4-1	-	TRBJ1-2	-	CASSQDSYGYTF	TGCGCCAGCAGCCAAGATTCTTATGGCTACACCTTC
TRBV11-2	TRBD1	TRBJ1-1	-	CASSLVKGGRGTEAFF	TGTGCCAGCAGCCTCGTAAAAGGGGGCCGGGGGACTGAAGCTTTCTTT
TRBV5-1	TRBD1	TRBJ1-4	-	CASSLDRGGEKLFF	TGCGCCAGCAGCTTGGACAGGGGTGGGGAAAAACTGTTTTTT
TRBV5-4	TRBD2	TRBJ2-2	-	CASSSLGGDGANTGELFF	TGTGCCAGCAGCTCCTTGGGGGGGGATGGGGCGAACACCGGGGAGCTGTTTTTT
TRBV4-1	-	TRBJ2-2	-	CASSQDIDRPLGTGELFF	TGCGCCAGCAGCCAAGATATTGACAGGCCCCTGGGCACCGGGGAGCTGTTTTTT
TRBV19	-	TRBJ2-7	-	CASSPTGSSYEQYF	TGTGCCAGTAGCCCTACGGGGAGCTCCTACGAGCAGTACTTC
TRBV5-1	TRBD2	TRBJ2-1	-	CASSLGAGGYNEQFF	TGCGCCAGCAGCTTGGGAGCGGGGGGCTACAATGAGCAGTTCTTC
TRBV5-4	TRBD2	TRBJ2-3	few	CASFRLAGVEDTQYF	TGTGCCAGCTTCAGACTAGCGGGAGTAGAAGATACGCAGTATTTT
TRBV6-6	TRBD1	TRBJ1-6	-	CASSLRDRGNSPLHF	TGTGCCAGCAGCCTCCGGGACAGGGGAAATTCACCCCTCCACTTT
TRBV4-2	-	TRBJ1-1	-	CASSPQAFNTEAFF	TGTGCCAGCAGCCCCCAGGCGTTTAACACTGAAGCTTTCTTT
TRBV15	-	TRBJ1-5	once	CATSRERGAQPQHF	TGTGCCACCAGCAGAGAGCGGGGGGCTCAGCCCCAGCATTTT
TRBV5-8	-	TRBJ2-7	-	CASSVYRSPSDEQYF	TGTGCCAGCAGCGTGTACAGGAGTCCGTCTGACGAGCAGTACTTC
TRBV10-3	-	TRBJ1-5	-	CAISESWGGNQPQHF	TGTGCCATCAGTGAGTCCTGGGGGGGCAATCAGCCCCAGCATTTT
TRBV19	TRBD2	TRBJ2-7	-	CASSIARGSYYEQYF	TGTGCCAGTAGTATAGCACGCGGGAGTTACTACGAGCAGTACTTC
TRBV19	TRBD2	TRBJ2-3	-	CASSRTSGSTDTQYF	TGTGCCAGTAGTAGGACTAGCGGTAGCACAGATACGCAGTATTTT
TRBV4-2	-	TRBJ1-3	-	CASSQEGLGSGNTIYF	TGTGCCAGCAGCCAAGAGGGTTTGGGTTCTGGAAACACCATATATTTT
TRBV7-9	TRBD2	TRBJ2-2	-	CASIHPGGISAGELFF	TGTGCCAGCATCCACCCGGGAGGCATTAGCGCCGGGGAGCTGTTTTTT
TRBV5-1	-	TRBJ2-1	-	CASSSHRRENEQFF	TGCGCCAGCAGCTCACATCGCAGGGAAAATGAGCAGTTCTTC
TRBV5-4	TRBD1	TRBJ2-7	-	CASSLDRGLYEQYF	TGTGCCAGCAGTTTAGACAGGGGGCTGTACGAGCAGTACTTC
TRBV28	TRBD1	TRBJ1-2	few	CASSDRDGYTF	TGTGCCAGCAGTGACAGGGATGGCTACACCTTC
TRBV4-1	TRBD1	TRBJ2-7	few	CASSRGQGDYEQYF	TGCGCCAGCAGCCGGGGACAGGGGGACTACGAGCAGTACTTC
TRBV7-9	-	TRBJ2-7	-	CASSLDRPYEQYF	TGTGCCAGCAGCCTTGACAGGCCCTACGAGCAGTACTTC
TRBV10-3	TRBD2	TRBJ2-1	-	CAISEAGGSSYNEQFF	TGTGCCATCAGTGAAGCGGGAGGTAGCTCCTACAATGAGCAGTTCTTC
TRBV18	TRBD1	TRBJ1-2	-	CASSPPGQGASYGYTF	TGTGCCAGCTCACCACCCGGACAGGGGGCCAGTTATGGCTACACCTTC
TRBV28	TRBD1	TRBJ2-1	-	CASRLGTGGYNEQFF	TGTGCCAGCAGGCTCGGGACAGGGGGCTACAATGAGCAGTTCTTC
TRBV7-9	TRBD2	TRBJ2-7	-	CASSSTGLAGAYEQYF	TGTGCCAGCAGCTCAACGGGACTAGCGGGAGCCTACGAGCAGTACTTC
TRBV29-1	-	TRBJ1-2	-	CSVEGETDFYGYTF	TGCAGCGTTGAAGGGGAGACAGACTTCTATGGCTACACCTTC
TRBV14	TRBD1	TRBJ1-1	-	CASSQDAGGYTEAFF	TGTGCCAGCAGCCAAGACGCAGGGGGTTACACTGAAGCTTTCTTT
TRBV27	TRBD1	TRBJ1-1	large	CASSGQGSGNTEAFF	TGTGCCAGCAGCGGACAGGGAAGTGGGAACACTGAAGCTTTCTTT
TRBV6-5	TRBD2	TRBJ2-3	-	CASSFGLAGVANTQYF	TGTGCCAGCAGTTTCGGACTAGCGGGAGTGGCAAATACGCAGTATTTT
TRBV11-2	TRBD1	TRBJ2-7	-	CASSLGQGEQYF	TGTGCCAGCAGCTTAGGACAGGGAGAGCAGTACTTC
TRBV9	TRBD1	TRBJ1-5	-	CASSVDAGGLRDQPQHF	TGTGCCAGCAGCGTAGACGCAGGGGGCCTGAGGGATCAGCCCCAGCATTTT
TRBV19	-	TRBJ1-5	-	CASSIGPPGLNQPQHF	TGTGCCAGTAGTATAGGCCCCCCGGGACTAAATCAGCCCCAGCATTTT
TRBV28	-	TRBJ1-1	-	CASSRSGDKAFF	TGTGCCAGCAGCCGATCCGGGGACAAAGCTTTCTTT
TRBV9	-	TRBJ1-1	-	CASSVRGADTEAFF	TGTGCCAGCAGCGTACGGGGGGCGGACACTGAAGCTTTCTTT
TRBV5-6	-	TRBJ1-4	-	CASSPGGFLVDEKLFF	TGTGCCAGCAGCCCGGGGGGTTTCTTAGTGGATGAAAAACTGTTTTTT
TRBV27	-	TRBJ1-1	-	CASSPIGGGTEAFF	TGTGCCAGCAGCCCAATAGGGGGTGGCACTGAAGCTTTCTTT
TRBV2	-	TRBJ1-6	-	CASRERDGVWPLHF	TGTGCCAGCAGGGAAAGGGACGGTGTGTGGCCCCTCCACTTT
TRBV11-1	-	TRBJ2-7	-	CASSSLGARVPYEQYF	TGTGCCAGCAGCTCCTTGGGGGCTAGGGTTCCCTACGAGCAGTACTTC
TRBV5-1	-	TRBJ2-7	-	CASSLGGAYYEQYF	TGCGCCAGCAGCTTGGGTGGGGCCTACTACGAGCAGTACTTC
TRBV4-3	TRBD2	TRBJ2-1	few	CASSQDRIAGFNEQFF	TGCGCCAGCAGCCAAGATAGGATAGCGGGGTTCAATGAGCAGTTCTTC
TRBV11-2	TRBD2	TRBJ2-5	-	CASFGLAGGRREQETQYF	TGTGCCAGCTTCGGACTAGCGGGGGGGCGAAGAGAACAAGAGACCCAGTACTTC